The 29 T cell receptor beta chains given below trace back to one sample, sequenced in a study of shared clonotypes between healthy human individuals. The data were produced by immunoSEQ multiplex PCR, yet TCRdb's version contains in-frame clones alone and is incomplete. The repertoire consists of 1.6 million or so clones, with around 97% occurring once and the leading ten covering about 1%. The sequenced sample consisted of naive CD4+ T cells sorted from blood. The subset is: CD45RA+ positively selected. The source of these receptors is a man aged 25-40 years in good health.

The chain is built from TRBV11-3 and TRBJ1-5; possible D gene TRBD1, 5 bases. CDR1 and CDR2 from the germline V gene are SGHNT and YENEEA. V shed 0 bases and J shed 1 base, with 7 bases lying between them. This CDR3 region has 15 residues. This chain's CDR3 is CASSLDRGSNQPQHF. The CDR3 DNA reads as TGTGCCAGCAGCTTAGATCGGGGGAGCAATCAGCCCCAGCATTTT.

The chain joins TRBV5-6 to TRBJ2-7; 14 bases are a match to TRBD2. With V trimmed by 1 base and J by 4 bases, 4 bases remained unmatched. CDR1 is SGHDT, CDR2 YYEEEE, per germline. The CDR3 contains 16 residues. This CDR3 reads CASSLSGTSGRYEQYF. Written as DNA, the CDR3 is TGTGCCAGCAGCTTGTCGGGGACTAGCGGGAGATACGAGCAGTACTTC.

The CDR3 DNA follows: TGTGCCAGCAGTAGAACTAGCGGGAGATACGTCAGTGAGCAGTTCTTC. This translates into CASSRTSGRYVSEQFF. The chain uses TRBV25-1 and TRBJ2-1, with 11 bases aligning to TRBD2. The CDR3 is 16 residues long. Germline V CDR1 and CDR2: MGHDK, SYGVNS. V lost 5 bases and J lost 9; bases outside the gene matches: 12.

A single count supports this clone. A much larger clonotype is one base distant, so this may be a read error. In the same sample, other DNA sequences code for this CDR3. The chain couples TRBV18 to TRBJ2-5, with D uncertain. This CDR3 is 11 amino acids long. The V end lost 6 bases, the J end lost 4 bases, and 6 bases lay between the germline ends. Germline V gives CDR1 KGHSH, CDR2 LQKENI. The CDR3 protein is CASSPGETQYF. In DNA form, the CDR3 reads TGTGCCAGCTCCCCAGGAGAGACCCAGTACTTC.

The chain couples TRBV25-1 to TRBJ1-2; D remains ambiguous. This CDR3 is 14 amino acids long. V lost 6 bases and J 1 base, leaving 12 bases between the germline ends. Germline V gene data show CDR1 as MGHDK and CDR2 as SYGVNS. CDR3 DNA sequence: TGTGCCAGCAGGAATTCCGGGATTAACTATGGCTACACCTTC. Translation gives CASRNSGINYGYTF.

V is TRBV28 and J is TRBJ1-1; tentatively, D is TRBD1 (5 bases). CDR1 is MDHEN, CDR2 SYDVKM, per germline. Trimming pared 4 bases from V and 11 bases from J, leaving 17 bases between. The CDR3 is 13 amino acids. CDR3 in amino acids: CASSYRDSRVAFF. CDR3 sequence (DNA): TGTGCCAGCAGTTACCGGGACTCGCGGGTGGCTTTCTTT. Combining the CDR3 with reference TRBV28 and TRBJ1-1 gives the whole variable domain DVKVTQSSRYLVKRTGEKVFLECVQDMDHENMFWYRQDPGLGLRLIYFSYDVKMKEKGDIPEGYSVSREKKERFSLILESASTNQTSMYLCASSYRDSRVAFFGQGTRLTVV.

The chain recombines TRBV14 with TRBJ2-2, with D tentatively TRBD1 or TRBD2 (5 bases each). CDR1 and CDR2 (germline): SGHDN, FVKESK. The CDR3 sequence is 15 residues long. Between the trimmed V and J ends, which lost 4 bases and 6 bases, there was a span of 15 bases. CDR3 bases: TGTGCCAGCAGCCCTGGGTGGCAGGGACCCGGGGAGCTGTTTTTT. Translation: CASSPGWQGPGELFF.

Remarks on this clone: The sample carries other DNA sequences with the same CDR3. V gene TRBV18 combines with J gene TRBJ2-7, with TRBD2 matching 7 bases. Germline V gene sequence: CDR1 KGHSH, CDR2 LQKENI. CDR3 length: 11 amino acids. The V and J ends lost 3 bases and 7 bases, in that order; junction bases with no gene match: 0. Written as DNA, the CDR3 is TGTGCCAGCTCACCGGGGGGGGAGCAGTACTTC. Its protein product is CASSPGGEQYF.

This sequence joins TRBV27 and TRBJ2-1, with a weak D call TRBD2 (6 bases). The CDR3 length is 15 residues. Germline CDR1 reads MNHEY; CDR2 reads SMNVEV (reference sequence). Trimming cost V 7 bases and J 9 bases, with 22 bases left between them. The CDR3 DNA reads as TGTGCCAGCAAACTGGGAGGACCTAGCGCCGGTGAGCAGTTCTTC. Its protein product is CASKLGGPSAGEQFF.

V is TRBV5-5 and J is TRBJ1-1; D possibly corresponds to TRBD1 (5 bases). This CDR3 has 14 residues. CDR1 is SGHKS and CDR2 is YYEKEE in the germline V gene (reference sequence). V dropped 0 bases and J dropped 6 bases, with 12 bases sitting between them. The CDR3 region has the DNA TGTGCCAGCAGCTTGGCCGGGGGTCCCCCTGAAGCTTTCTTT. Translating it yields CASSLAGGPPEAFF.

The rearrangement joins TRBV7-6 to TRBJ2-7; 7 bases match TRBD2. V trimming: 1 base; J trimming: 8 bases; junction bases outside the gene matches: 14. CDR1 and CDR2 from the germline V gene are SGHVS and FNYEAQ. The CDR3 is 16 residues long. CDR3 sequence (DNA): TGTGCCAGCAGCTTAGGAGAGGCGGGAGAAGAATTTCAGCAGTACTTC. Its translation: CASSLGEAGEEFQQYF.

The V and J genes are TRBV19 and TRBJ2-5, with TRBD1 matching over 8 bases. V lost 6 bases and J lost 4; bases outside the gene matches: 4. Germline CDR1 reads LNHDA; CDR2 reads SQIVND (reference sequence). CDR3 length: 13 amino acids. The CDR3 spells CASSQQGGETQYF. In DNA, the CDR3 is TGTGCCAGTAGCCAACAGGGGGGAGAGACCCAGTACTTC.

The CDR3 DNA reads TGTGCCAGCAGCGTAGATCCCAGAGGAAATCAGCCCCAGCATTTT. Encoded protein: CASSVDPRGNQPQHF. V is TRBV9 and J is TRBJ1-5; the D is unclear. The CDR3 runs 15 residues. Trimming removed 0 bases at V and 4 bases at J, with 11 bases between. CDR1 and CDR2 from the germline V gene are SGDLS and YYNGEE.

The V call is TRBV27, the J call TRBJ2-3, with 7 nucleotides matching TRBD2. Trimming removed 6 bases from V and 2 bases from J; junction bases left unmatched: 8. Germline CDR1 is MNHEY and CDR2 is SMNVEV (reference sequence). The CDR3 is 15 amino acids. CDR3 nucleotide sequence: TGTGCCAGCAGCAGCCGGGAGGAGGACACAGATACGCAGTATTTT. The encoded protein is CASSSREEDTDTQYF.

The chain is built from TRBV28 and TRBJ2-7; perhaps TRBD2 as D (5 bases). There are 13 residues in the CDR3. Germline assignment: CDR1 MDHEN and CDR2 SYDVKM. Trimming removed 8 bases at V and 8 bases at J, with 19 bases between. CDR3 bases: TGTGCCAGCGCCCAACCAGGACTGACGAAGCAGTACTTC. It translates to CASAQPGLTKQYF.

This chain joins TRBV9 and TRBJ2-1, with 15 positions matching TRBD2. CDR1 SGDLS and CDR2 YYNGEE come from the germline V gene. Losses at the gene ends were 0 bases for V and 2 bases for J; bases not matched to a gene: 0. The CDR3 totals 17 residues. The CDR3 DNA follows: TGTGCCAGCAGCGTAGGGACTAGCGGGAGGGCCTACAATGAGCAGTTCTTC. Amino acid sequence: CASSVGTSGRAYNEQFF.

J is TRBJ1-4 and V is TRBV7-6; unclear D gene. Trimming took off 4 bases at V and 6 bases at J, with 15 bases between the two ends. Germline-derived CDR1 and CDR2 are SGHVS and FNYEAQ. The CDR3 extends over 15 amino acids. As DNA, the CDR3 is TGTGCCAGCAGCTCTGGACTTTCCTGGGATGAAAAACTGTTTTTT. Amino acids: CASSSGLSWDEKLFF.

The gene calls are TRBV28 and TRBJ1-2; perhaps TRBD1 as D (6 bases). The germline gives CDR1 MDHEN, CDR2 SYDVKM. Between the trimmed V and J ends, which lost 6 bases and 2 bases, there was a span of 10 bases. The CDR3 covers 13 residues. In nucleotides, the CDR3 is TGTGCCAGCAGGCGACAGGACAACTATGGCTACACCTTC. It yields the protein CASRRQDNYGYTF.

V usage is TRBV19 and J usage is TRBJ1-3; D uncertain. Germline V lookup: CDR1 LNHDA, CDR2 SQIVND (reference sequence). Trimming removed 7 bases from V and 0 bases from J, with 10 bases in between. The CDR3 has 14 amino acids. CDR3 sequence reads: CASTPLASGNTIYF. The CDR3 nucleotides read TGTGCCAGTACCCCTTTAGCCTCTGGAAACACCATATATTTT.

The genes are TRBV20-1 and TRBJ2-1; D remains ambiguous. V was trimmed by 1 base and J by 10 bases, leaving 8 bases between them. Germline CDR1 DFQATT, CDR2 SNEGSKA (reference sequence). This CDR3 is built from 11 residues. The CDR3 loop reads CSARVWWEQFF. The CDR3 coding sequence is TGCAGTGCTAGAGTTTGGTGGGAGCAGTTCTTC.

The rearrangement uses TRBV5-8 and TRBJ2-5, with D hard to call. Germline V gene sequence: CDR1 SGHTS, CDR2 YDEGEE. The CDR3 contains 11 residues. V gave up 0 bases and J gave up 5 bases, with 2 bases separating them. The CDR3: CASSLVETQYF. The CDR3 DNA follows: TGTGCCAGCAGCTTGGTTGAGACCCAGTACTTC.

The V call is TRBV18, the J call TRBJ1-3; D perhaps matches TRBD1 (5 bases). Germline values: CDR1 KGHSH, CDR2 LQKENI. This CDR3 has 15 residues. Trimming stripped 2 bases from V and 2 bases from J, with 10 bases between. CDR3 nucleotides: TGTGCCAGCTCACCAAACCAGGGAACTGGAAACACCATATATTTT. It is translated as CASSPNQGTGNTIYF.

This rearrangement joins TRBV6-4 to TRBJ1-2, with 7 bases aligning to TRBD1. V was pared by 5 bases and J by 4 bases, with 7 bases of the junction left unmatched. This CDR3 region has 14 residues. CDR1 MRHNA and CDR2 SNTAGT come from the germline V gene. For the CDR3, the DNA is TGTGCCAGCAGTTCGACCGGGACAGTCTATGGCTACACCTTC. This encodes CASSSTGTVYGYTF.

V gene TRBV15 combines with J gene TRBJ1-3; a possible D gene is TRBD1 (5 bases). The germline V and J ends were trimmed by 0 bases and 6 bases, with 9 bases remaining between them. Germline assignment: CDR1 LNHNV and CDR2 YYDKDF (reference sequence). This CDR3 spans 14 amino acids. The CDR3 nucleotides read TGTGCCACCAGCAGAGACAGGGCCGCAAACACCATATATTTT. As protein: CATSRDRAANTIYF. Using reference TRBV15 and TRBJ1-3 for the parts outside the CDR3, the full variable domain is DAMVIQNPRYQVTQFGKPVTLSCSQTLNHNVMYWYQQKSSQAPKLLFHYYDKDFNNEADTPDNFQSRRPNTSFCFLDIRSPGLGDTAMYLCATSRDRAANTIYFGEGSWLTVV.

Here the CDR3 reads CASSLKGTSGNNEQFF. In nucleotides, the CDR3 is TGTGCCAGCAGCTTAAAGGGGACTAGCGGTAACAATGAGCAGTTCTTC. The chain has TRBV7-9 and TRBJ2-1, with 11 bases that match TRBD2. The CDR3 is made up of 16 amino acids. V trimming: 2 bases; J trimming: 5 bases; junction bases outside the gene matches: 5. Per germline, CDR1 SEHNR and CDR2 FQNEAQ (reference sequence).

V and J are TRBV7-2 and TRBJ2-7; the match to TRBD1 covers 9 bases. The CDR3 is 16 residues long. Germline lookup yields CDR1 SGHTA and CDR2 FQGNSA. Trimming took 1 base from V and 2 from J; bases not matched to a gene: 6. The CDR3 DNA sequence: TGTGCCAGCAGCTTAGACGGGACAGGGACCCCCTACGAGCAGTACTTC. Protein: CASSLDGTGTPYEQYF.

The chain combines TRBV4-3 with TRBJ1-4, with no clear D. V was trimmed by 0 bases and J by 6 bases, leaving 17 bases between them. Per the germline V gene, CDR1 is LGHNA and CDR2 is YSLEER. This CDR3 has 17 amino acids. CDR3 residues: CASSQDSRRPQDEKLFF. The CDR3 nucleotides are TGCGCCAGCAGCCAAGATTCACGCAGGCCTCAGGATGAAAAACTGTTTTTT.

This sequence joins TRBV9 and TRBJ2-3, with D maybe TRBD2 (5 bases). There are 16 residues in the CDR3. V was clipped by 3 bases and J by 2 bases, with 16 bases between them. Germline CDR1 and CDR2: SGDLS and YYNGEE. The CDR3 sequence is CASSGGPGIDTDTQYF. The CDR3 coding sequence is TGTGCCAGCAGCGGGGGTCCGGGGATCGACACAGATACGCAGTATTTT.

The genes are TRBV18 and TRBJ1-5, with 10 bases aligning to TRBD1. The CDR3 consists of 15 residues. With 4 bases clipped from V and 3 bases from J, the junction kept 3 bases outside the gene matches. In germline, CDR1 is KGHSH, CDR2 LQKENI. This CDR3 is CASSRRQGANQPQHF. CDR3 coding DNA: TGTGCCAGCTCACGGAGACAGGGGGCCAATCAGCCCCAGCATTTT.